This T cell receptor (beta chain) was retrieved from a study of identical twins (dated by TCRdb to about 2016). In terms of the full investigation: To test whether fetal clonotypes persist, the study used deep sequencing on TCR alpha and beta repertoires from monozygotic twins, unrelated adults of various ages, and cord blood. Replicate twin experiments were performed at different times using different library preparation protocols to rule out contamination. The study at large found these results: Because the same donors could not be followed over many years, conclusions were based on cross-sectional statistical analysis. Invariant T cells such as MAIT and iNKT could partly confound zero-insertion analyses, though diverse VJ usage argued against this for most clonotypes. The excess sharing between twins in beta out-of-frame sequences was weaker because fewer shared sequences reduced the signal-to-noise ratio. Out-of-frame TCR alpha sequences shared between twins showed an excess of low generation-probability sequences compared with coincidental sharing between unrelated individuals. Abundant cord blood beta clonotypes carried fewer insertions; young adult naive repertoires showed a weaker similar trend, while memory repertoires showed none. Recombination models systematically underestimated out-of-frame TCR alpha sharing in monozygotic twins but agreed with sharing between unrelated individuals.

As for this clonotype: This receptor's antigen is unknown. No quality values exist for individual bases; no much larger clone is one base distant.

Every donor was a healthy Caucasian. The twin cohort comprised three pairs of female monozygotic twins, all aged roughly 18 to 30 years. Positive isolation kits from Invitrogen were used to isolate CD4+ and CD8+ T cell populations. Library preparation employed 5' RACE. TCRdb names Illumina HiSeq 2000 as the instrument used. A universal primer binding site was introduced by template switching, and a unique molecular identifier was present in the final cDNA, enabling accurate counting of TCR cDNA molecules. Specific primers in the conserved constant-segment region were used to synthesize first-strand cDNA for TCR alpha and beta chains. To control for contamination, each cDNA library was double barcoded with a SMART-Mk sample barcode plus Illumina barcodes. Two successive PCR steps introduced TruSeq adapter sequences along with Illumina sample barcodes. The TCR alpha and beta cDNA libraries were sequenced on the Illumina HiSeq platform using custom primers. Under the source paper's analysis protocol: MiGEC was used to process raw reads and extract unique molecular identifiers, and MiXCR was used to find CDR3 positions. For each individual, recombination models were inferred using an EM algorithm with the repgenHMM and IGoR tools. Shared clonotypes were analyzed with the tcR package in R, and sharing was normalized by the product of cloneset sizes. To study raw recombination free of thymic and clonal selection effects, out-of-frame nonproductive sequences were analyzed. TCRdb took the public reads, trimmed them with fastp at Q25, ran MiXCR for clone calling and kept in-frame beta chains. Each entry is one CDR3 protein sequence, shown with its most common DNA and genes. TCRdb's processing, not the authors' own work, is the source of the V and J calls. This sample holds some 240,000 distinct CDR3 sequences; about 9% were observed only once. The ten largest clonotypes hold 3% of the sample.

The same specimen was also included in a second study, on yellow fever vaccine responses in identical twins. As the second publication notes: According to the authors, in identical twins the way T cells responded to vaccination appeared partly convergent and partly personalized. In identical twins, the study followed T cell clones that responded to the vaccine with precision.

Specimen: CD8+ T cells sorted from blood. The source of this sequence is a woman under 30 in good health.

The CDR3 reads CASSLAYRGEVSYEQYF. The nucleotides read TGTGCCAGCAGCTTGGCTTACAGGGGGGAAGTCTCCTACGAGCAGTACTTC. The sequence joins TRBV11-2 to TRBJ2-7, with 8 bases matching TRBD1. V loses 3 bases at its end and J loses 0 bases; junction bases beyond the gene matches: 10. In the germline V gene, CDR1 corresponds to SGHAT and CDR2 to FQNNGV. The CDR3 goes from the cysteine to the phenylalanine over 17 residues. The only DNA kept is the CDR3, 51 bases in frame from the first base.